The 14 T cell receptor beta chains below come from one sample, sequenced in a study of blood T cell repertoires in COVID-19. Method: immunoSEQ multiplex PCR; TCRdb's copy keeps in-frame clones and lacks some. The table lists around 280,000 clones, about nine tenths of them singletons. Specimen: peripheral blood. These TCRs come from a woman aged 25 to 39 with COVID-19, enrolled during active disease.

This clone was seen only once. The V and J genes are TRBV20-1 and TRBJ2-3; 11 bases align to TRBD2. The CDR3 totals 15 residues. Trimming removed 3 bases from V and 1 base from J; junction bases left unmatched: 3. Germline CDR1 reads DFQATT; CDR2 reads SNEGSKA (reference sequence). CDR3: CSASILAGGTDTQYF. Written as DNA, the CDR3 is TGCAGTGCTAGTATACTAGCGGGAGGCACAGATACGCAGTATTTT.

This clone was recorded once. This chain connects TRBV28 to TRBJ1-2; D is uncertain. The CDR3 has 14 amino acids. V was clipped by 4 bases and J by 10 bases, with 19 bases between them. Germline assignment: CDR1 MDHEN and CDR2 SYDVKM. CDR3 sequence reads: CASSSLRRSIVYTF. The CDR3 DNA reads TGTGCCAGCAGTTCCCTGCGGCGGAGTATTGTCTACACCTTC.

The gene calls are TRBV4-1 and TRBJ1-1; no clear D gene. The length of the CDR3 is 13 residues. From germline, CDR1 is MGHRA and CDR2 YSYEKL. Trimming shortened V by 3 bases and J by 3 bases, and 8 bases separated the two germline ends. The CDR3 protein is CASSHRRDTEAFF. DNA of the CDR3: TGCGCCAGCAGCCATAGGAGGGACACTGAAGCTTTCTTT.

V is TRBV30 and J is TRBJ1-4; TRBD1 is a possible D gene (5 bases). This CDR3 has 13 residues. V was trimmed by 0 bases and J by 7 bases, leaving 9 bases between them. In germline, CDR1 is GTSNPN, CDR2 SVGIG (reference sequence). The CDR3: CAWSVSGFEKLFF. Written as DNA, the CDR3 is TGTGCCTGGAGTGTGTCAGGGTTTGAAAAACTGTTTTTT.

This clone was counted only a few times. Compared with germline, one end of the junction differs, possibly owing to a read error. The rearrangement links TRBV5-6 to TRBJ1-3; perhaps TRBD1 as D (5 bases). Germline CDR1 and CDR2: SGHDT and YYEEEE. This CDR3 is 17 amino acids long. CDR3 region: CASSLGQGDHSGNTIYF. The CDR3 DNA is TGTGCCAGCAGTTTGGGGCAGGGCGACCACTCTGGAAACACCATATATTTT. The whole variable domain, filled in from reference TRBV5-6 and TRBJ1-3, reads DAGVTQSPTHLIKTRGQQVTLRCSPKSGHDTVSWYQQALGQGPQFIFQYYEEEERQRGNFPDRFSGHQFPNYSSELNVNALLLGDSALYLCASSLGQGDHSGNTIYFGEGSWLTVV.

The genes are TRBV27 and TRBJ2-2, with a weak D call TRBD2 (5 bases). V lost 4 bases and J 13 bases, leaving 16 bases between the germline ends. CDR1 is MNHEY, CDR2 SMNVEV, per germline (reference sequence). CDR3 length: 13 residues. CDR3: CASSSTGRSGLFF. In DNA, the CDR3 is TGTGCCAGCAGTTCGACGGGTCGGAGCGGGCTGTTTTTT.

The CDR3 loop is CSVAMAIQETQYF. The CDR3 DNA reads TGCAGCGTGGCCATGGCAATCCAAGAGACCCAGTACTTC. The chain combines TRBV29-1 with TRBJ2-5; D uncertain. Germline V CDR1 and CDR2: SQVTM, ANQGSEA. Trimming removed 6 bases at V and 1 base at J, with 12 bases between. The CDR3 is made up of 13 amino acids.

The V gene is TRBV4-3, the J gene TRBJ2-1, with 10 positions matching TRBD2. Germline CDR1 and CDR2: LGHNA and YSLEER. This CDR3 contains 16 residues. The trim removed 3 bases at V and 8 bases at J, leaving 10 bases unmatched. The CDR3 nucleotides read TGCGCCAGCAGCCAGAGGACTAGCGGAGGAGGAGATGAGCAGTTCTTC. This translates into CASSQRTSGGGDEQFF.

The V gene is TRBV23-1, the J gene TRBJ2-6; 12 positions match TRBD1. TRBV23-1 is sorted into the ORF group, with uncertain function. With V trimmed by 3 bases and J by 2 bases, 11 bases remained unmatched. The CDR3 covers 20 residues. The CDR3 spells CASSQGDPGQGAPGANVLTF. The CDR3 DNA reads as TGCGCCAGCAGTCAGGGAGATCCGGGACAGGGGGCCCCTGGGGCCAACGTCCTGACTTTC.

The genes are TRBV11-2 and TRBJ1-6, with TRBD1 matching over 8 bases. This CDR3 spans 17 amino acids. V gave up 4 bases and J gave up 10 bases; unmatched junction bases: 15. Germline loops: CDR1 SGHAT, CDR2 FQNNGV. This CDR3 is CASSSIIKTGVGSPLHF. CDR3 sequence (DNA): TGTGCCAGCAGCTCAATAATAAAGACAGGGGTGGGGTCACCCCTCCACTTT.

This clone turned up a few times. V is TRBV20-1 and J is TRBJ1-5; a weak D match, TRBD1 (6 bases). Per germline, CDR1 DFQATT and CDR2 SNEGSKA (reference sequence). Trimming pared 3 bases from V and 7 bases from J, leaving 16 bases between. The CDR3 length is 14 residues. This chain's CDR3 is CSASSGGRGQPQHF. CDR3 DNA: TGCAGTGCTAGTTCCGGGGGGAGGGGGCAGCCCCAGCATTTT.

This chain uses TRBV28 with TRBJ2-1, with 7 bases aligning to TRBD2. V shed 1 base and J 0 bases; nucleotides not matched to a gene: 9. The CDR3 covers 18 residues. Germline loops: CDR1 MDHEN, CDR2 SYDVKM. The CDR3 DNA is TGTGCCAGCAGTTTATTCGCTAGCGGTCAAAGCTCCTACAATGAGCAGTTCTTC. Translated, it gives CASSLFASGQSSYNEQFF.

This chain links TRBV24-1 with TRBJ2-7; D perhaps matches TRBD1 (6 bases). The V end was cut by 0 bases, the J end by 2 bases, with 13 bases between. The germline gives CDR1 KGHDR, CDR2 SFDVKD. This CDR3 contains 16 residues. As DNA, the CDR3 is TGTGCCACCAGTGATTTGCCGACAGGTCTGCCCTACGAGCAGTACTTC. This gives the protein CATSDLPTGLPYEQYF.

For the CDR3, the DNA is TGTGCCAGCAGCTTAGGAAGCGGGGGCATGGAGACCCAGTACTTC. It codes for CASSLGSGGMETQYF. The chain carries TRBV7-6 and TRBJ2-5; 8 nucleotides line up with TRBD2. The trim removed 1 base at V and 5 bases at J, leaving 6 bases unmatched. The CDR3 sequence is 15 residues long. In germline, CDR1 is SGHVS, CDR2 FNYEAQ. Together with reference TRBV7-6 and TRBJ2-5, the CDR3 gives the full variable domain: GAGVSQSPRYKVTKRGQDVALRCDPISGHVSLYWYRQALGQGPEFLTYFNYEAQQDKSGLPNDRFSAERPEGSISTLTIQRTEQRDSAMYRCASSLGSGGMETQYFGPGTRLLVL.